Listed here are 29 T cell receptor beta chains from one sample, sequenced in a study of technical replicates of blood from a handful of donors. Repertoires were generated with immunoSEQ multiplex PCR, while TCRdb's copy carries only in-frame clones and drops some. This table holds more than 90,000 clones, about 96% found once. Sequencing was done on a sample of T cells isolated from PBMCs. Receptors were obtained from a human donor in good health.

The rearrangement joins TRBV7-8 to TRBJ2-7, with 7 bases that match TRBD2. CDR1 and CDR2 (germline): SGHVS, FQNEAQ. Trimming took 5 bases from V and 0 from J; bases not matched to a gene: 10. This CDR3 region has 16 residues. CDR3 nucleotides: TGTGCCAGCAGCCCAGGAGGGAGCGGGAACTCCTACGAGCAGTACTTC. Translating gives CASSPGGSGNSYEQYF.

CDR3 residues: CATSRDREVDHEQYF. The CDR3 DNA is TGTGCCACCAGCAGAGATCGGGAGGTGGACCACGAGCAGTACTTC. The chain is built from TRBV15 and TRBJ2-7, with 7 bases fitting TRBD2. Germline assignment: CDR1 LNHNV and CDR2 YYDKDF (reference sequence). V lost 0 bases and J lost 5; bases outside the gene matches: 7. The CDR3 is 15 amino acids. Filled out from reference TRBV15 and TRBJ2-7, the complete variable domain reads DAMVIQNPRYQVTQFGKPVTLSCSQTLNHNVMYWYQQKSSQAPKLLFHYYDKDFNNEADTPDNFQSRRPNTSFCFLDIRSPGLGDTAMYLCATSRDREVDHEQYFGPGTRLTVT.

V and J are TRBV25-1 and TRBJ2-7; D is possibly TRBD2 (5 bases). Trimming removed 7 bases from V and 1 base from J, with 8 bases in between. The CDR3 length is 12 residues. Germline CDR1 reads MGHDK; CDR2 reads SYGVNS. The DNA for the CDR3 is TGTGCCAGCACTGGACTGTCCTACGAGCAGTACTTC. Translated, it gives CASTGLSYEQYF.

This chain connects TRBV11-3 to TRBJ2-7; weak D call: TRBD2 (6 bases). CDR1 is SGHNT and CDR2 is YENEEA in the germline V gene. Trimming removed 5 bases from V and 3 bases from J, with 17 bases in between. The CDR3 is made up of 15 amino acids. CDR3 nucleotides: TGTGCCAGCAGCCGGATGGGGGGAGGAGACTACGAGCAGTACTTC. Its translation: CASSRMGGGDYEQYF.

The chain employs TRBV5-1 and TRBJ2-1; 12 bases agree with TRBD2. The CDR3 has 17 amino acids. The germline gives CDR1 SGHRS, CDR2 YFSETQ. With 0 bases clipped from V and 8 bases from J, the junction kept 9 bases outside the gene matches. CDR3 protein: CASSLASSGRAGDEQFF. CDR3 nucleotide sequence: TGCGCCAGCAGCTTGGCTTCTAGCGGGAGGGCCGGAGATGAGCAGTTCTTC.

Here the CDR3 reads CASSLVLSANTGELFF. CDR3 coding DNA: TGCGCCAGCAGCTTGGTCTTGTCGGCGAACACCGGGGAGCTGTTTTTT. The chain employs TRBV5-1 and TRBJ2-2; no definite D call. Germline values: CDR1 SGHRS, CDR2 YFSETQ. V lost 0 bases and J 0 bases, leaving 9 bases between the germline ends. The length of the CDR3 is 16 residues.

The chain combines TRBV28 with TRBJ1-2; 8 positions match TRBD1. Per the germline V gene, CDR1 is MDHEN and CDR2 is SYDVKM. Trimming at V came to 6 bases and at J to 7 bases, leaving 10 bases not matched to a gene. CDR3 size: 14 residues. In nucleotides, the CDR3 is TGTGCCAGCAGAACCGGACAGGGAAGAGGTGGCTACACCTTC. It codes for CASRTGQGRGGYTF.

Comment on this clone: One end of the junction does not line up with germline, which may come from a read error. This specimen includes other DNA sequences encoding the same CDR3. V is TRBV5-4 and J is TRBJ1-1; 8 positions agree with TRBD1. Germline V CDR1 and CDR2: SGHNT, YYREEE (reference sequence). The CDR3 spans 13 residues. The CDR3 bases are TGTGCCAGTAGCTTGACAGGGGATACTGAAGCTTTCTTT. Amino acids: CASSLTGDTEAFF.

The CDR3 spells CASSLTQTSGRYEQYF. Here the CDR3 DNA reads TGTGCCAGCAGCCTCACGCAAACTAGCGGGCGCTACGAGCAGTACTTC. The chain recombines TRBV7-3 with TRBJ2-7; 9 nucleotides agree with TRBD2. CDR1 and CDR2 (germline): SGHTA, FQGTGA. With 5 bases clipped from V and 3 bases from J, the junction kept 11 bases outside the gene matches. The CDR3 has 16 amino acids. The whole variable domain, remainder taken from reference TRBV7-3 and TRBJ2-7, is GAGVSQTPSNKVTEKGKYVELRCDPISGHTALYWYRQSLGQGPEFLIYFQGTGAADDSGLPNDRFFAVRPEGSVSTLKIQRTERGDSAVYLCASSLTQTSGRYEQYFGPGTRLTVT.

The rearrangement uses TRBV6-5 and TRBJ1-3, with a possible D match to TRBD1 (6 bases). Trimming removed 6 bases at V and 4 bases at J, with 13 bases between. The CDR3 sequence is 14 residues long. Germline V gene lookup returns CDR1 MNHEY and CDR2 SVGAGI. CDR3 residues: CASRMDREGNTIYF. CDR3 bases: TGTGCCAGCAGGATGGACAGAGAAGGAAACACCATATATTTT.

Remarks on this clone: Lacking the conserved final phenylalanine or tryptophan, this CDR3 likely reflects a read error. The V gene is TRBV29-1, the J gene TRBJ1-2, with 7 bases matching TRBD1. Germline CDR1 and CDR2: SQVTM and ANQGSEA. The V segment lost 4 bases and the J segment 5 bases; nucleotides outside the gene matches: 7. The CDR3 spans 13 residues. CDR3 bases: TGCAGCGTTGGTCCAGGGGGATGGTATGGCTACACCCTC. Residues: CSVGPGGWYGYTL.

This chain connects TRBV6-5 to TRBJ2-7; 9 bases map to TRBD2. The CDR3 consists of 14 residues. V was clipped by 6 bases and J by 1 base; unmatched bases: 4. Germline CDR1 MNHEY, CDR2 SVGAGI. The CDR3 DNA sequence: TGTGCCAGCAGCTTGACTAGCGGATCCTACGAGCAGTACTTC. Its translation: CASSLTSGSYEQYF.

The rearrangement joins TRBV5-4 to TRBJ2-7; D remains ambiguous. CDR3 length: 13 residues. The V and J ends lost 7 bases and 1 base respectively, with 12 bases between them. In germline, CDR1 is SGHNT, CDR2 YYREEE (reference sequence). As DNA, the CDR3 is TGTGCCAGCTTCTCAAGAGATTCCTACGAGCAGTACTTC. Translation: CASFSRDSYEQYF.

The rearrangement joins TRBV19 to TRBJ2-1; 13 positions match TRBD2. The germline gives CDR1 LNHDA, CDR2 SQIVND (reference sequence). With 3 bases clipped from V and 8 bases from J, the junction kept 4 bases outside the gene matches. The CDR3 runs to 15 residues. In nucleotides, the CDR3 is TGTGCCAGTAGTATTGGACTAGCGGGAGAGGATGAGCAGTTCTTC. It specifies CASSIGLAGEDEQFF. Together with reference TRBV19 and TRBJ2-1, the CDR3 gives the full variable domain: DGGITQSPKYLFRKEGQNVTLSCEQNLNHDAMYWYRQDPGQGLRLIYYSQIVNDFQKGDIAEGYSVSREKKESFPLTVTSAQKNPTAFYLCASSIGLAGEDEQFFGPGTRLTVL.

The CDR3 nucleotides read TGTGCCAGCAGCCGTGACCAACTCATAGCCAGCGCCTATGGCTACACCTTC. It translates to CASSRDQLIASAYGYTF. The rearrangement joins TRBV4-2 to TRBJ1-2; unclear D gene. The CDR3 sequence is 17 residues long. V was shortened by 4 bases and J by 4 bases, with 22 bases between the two germline ends. Germline V gene data show CDR1 as LGHNA and CDR2 as YNFKEQ.

This chain links TRBV5-5 with TRBJ2-5, with 9 nucleotides matching TRBD1. CDR1 and CDR2 from the germline V gene are SGHKS and YYEKEE (reference sequence). V shed 3 bases and J 5 bases; nucleotides not matched to a gene: 20. The CDR3 has 19 residues. In DNA form, the CDR3 reads TGTGCCAGCAGCTCGCTTACCGGGACAGGGACCGGGGGTTTGGAGACCCAGTACTTC. Protein: CASSSLTGTGTGGLETQYF.

This chain connects TRBV27 to TRBJ2-7, with 10 bases fitting TRBD2. The germline gives CDR1 MNHEY, CDR2 SMNVEV (reference sequence). The CDR3 sequence is 14 residues long. V shed 5 bases, J shed 5 bases, and the junction held 6 bases outside the gene matches. The CDR3 is CASSPRLAGDEQYF. CDR3 coding DNA: TGTGCCAGCAGTCCGAGGCTAGCGGGAGACGAGCAGTACTTC.

The V call is TRBV7-3, the J call TRBJ1-1, with 7 bases aligning to TRBD1. Germline V gene sequence: CDR1 SGHTA, CDR2 FQGTGA. V gave up 5 bases and J gave up 4 bases; unmatched junction bases: 4. The CDR3 totals 13 residues. CDR3 protein: CASSLWTGTEAFF. CDR3 in DNA: TGTGCCAGCAGCCTTTGGACAGGCACTGAAGCTTTCTTT.

J is TRBJ2-3 and V is TRBV14, with D uncertain. This CDR3 is 15 amino acids long. V was clipped by 1 base and J by 1 base, with 9 bases between them. The germline V gene has CDR1 SGHDN and CDR2 FVKESK. The CDR3 DNA sequence: TGTGCCAGCAGCCAAGCAAGAATAGGCACAGATACGCAGTATTTT. Translation: CASSQARIGTDTQYF.

The chain has TRBV27 and TRBJ1-2; D possibly corresponds to TRBD1 (6 bases). The germline CDR1 and CDR2 sequences are MNHEY and SMNVEV (reference sequence). V was pared by 3 bases and J by 8 bases, with 13 bases between. The CDR3 totals 13 residues. The DNA of the CDR3 is TGTGCCAGCAGTTTCCAAACGGGGGGCGGCTACACCTTC. Its translation: CASSFQTGGGYTF.

This chain uses TRBV6-5 with TRBJ2-2, with a possible D match to TRBD2 (5 bases). V lost 2 bases and J 6 bases, leaving 7 bases between the germline ends. Germline lookup yields CDR1 MNHEY and CDR2 SVGAGI. This CDR3 comprises 13 residues. The CDR3 region is CASSYEGSGELFF. CDR3 bases: TGTGCCAGCAGTTACGAGGGATCCGGGGAGCTGTTTTTT.

On this clone itself: This same CDR3 is encoded by further DNA sequences in the sample. The rearrangement uses TRBV27 and TRBJ2-7; D is unresolved. This CDR3 is built from 12 residues. The germline V gene encodes CDR1 MNHEY and CDR2 SMNVEV (reference sequence). V lost 3 bases, J lost 4 bases, and 7 bases lay in between. The CDR3 region has the DNA TGTGCCAGCAGTTTCTCCGGGTACGAGCAGTACTTC. The encoded protein is CASSFSGYEQYF.

The V gene is TRBV11-2, the J gene TRBJ1-2; D is unresolved. Looked up from germline, CDR1 is SGHAT and CDR2 is FQNNGV. V gave up 2 bases and J gave up 6 bases, with 22 bases separating them. The CDR3 spans 17 residues. Here the CDR3 reads CASSLPQPELPIHGYTF. The CDR3 DNA reads TGTGCCAGCAGCTTACCCCAACCGGAGCTGCCGATACATGGCTACACCTTC.

This clone is a singleton in its sample. This chain connects TRBV2 to TRBJ2-1, with D tentatively TRBD1 (5 bases). The germline V and J ends were trimmed by 0 bases and 4 bases, with 7 bases remaining between them. This CDR3 has 14 amino acids. Germline loops: CDR1 SNHLY, CDR2 FYNNEI. DNA of the CDR3: TGTGCCAGCAGTGAAGCGACAGTATACAATGAGCAGTTCTTC. It is translated as CASSEATVYNEQFF.

This CDR3 reads CASSMLAGQQETQYF. In DNA form, the CDR3 reads TGTGCCAGTAGTATGCTAGCGGGACAGCAAGAGACCCAGTACTTC. The chain uses TRBV19 and TRBJ2-5, with 9 bases matching TRBD2. The CDR3 sequence is 15 residues long. The V segment lost 3 bases and the J segment 2 bases; nucleotides outside the gene matches: 4. CDR1 and CDR2 from the germline V gene are LNHDA and SQIVND (reference sequence).

This sequence joins TRBV10-2 and TRBJ2-7; 8 bases line up with TRBD2. V trimming: 7 bases; J trimming: 2 bases; junction bases outside the gene matches: 4. The CDR3 is 13 residues long. Germline assignment: CDR1 WSHSY and CDR2 SAAADI. CDR3 DNA: TGCGCCAGCACCGGCGGGAGGACCTACGAGCAGTACTTC. Translation gives CASTGGRTYEQYF.

The chain uses TRBV4-3 and TRBJ2-7; TRBD2 matches at 7 bases. This CDR3 has 17 amino acids. V gave up 0 bases and J gave up 2 bases; unmatched junction bases: 10. Germline values: CDR1 LGHNA, CDR2 YSLEER. This CDR3 is CASSQEFWGGLPYEQYF. CDR3 nucleotide sequence: TGCGCCAGCAGCCAAGAGTTTTGGGGGGGACTCCCCTACGAGCAGTACTTC.

This chain links TRBV9 with TRBJ1-2; D perhaps matches TRBD1 (5 bases). Trimming left V 1 base short and J 0 bases short, with 10 bases between. Per the germline V gene, CDR1 is SGDLS and CDR2 is YYNGEE. The CDR3 is made up of 15 amino acids. CDR3 coding DNA: TGTGCCAGCAGCGTAACCACAGGTACTAACTATGGCTACACCTTC. Translation: CASSVTTGTNYGYTF.

The chain couples TRBV7-3 to TRBJ2-7, with D possibly being TRBD2 (6 bases). The V gene's germline CDR1 is SGHTA and CDR2 FQGTGA. V shed 8 bases and J shed 5 bases, with 7 bases lying between them. The CDR3 is 10 residues long. The CDR3 DNA is TGTGCCAGCGGAGGGGACGAGCAGTACTTC. Translated: CASGGDEQYF. Filled out from reference TRBV7-3 and TRBJ2-7, the complete variable domain reads GAGVSQTPSNKVTEKGKYVELRCDPISGHTALYWYRQSLGQGPEFLIYFQGTGAADDSGLPNDRFFAVRPEGSVSTLKIQRTERGDSAVYLCASGGDEQYFGPGTRLTVT.